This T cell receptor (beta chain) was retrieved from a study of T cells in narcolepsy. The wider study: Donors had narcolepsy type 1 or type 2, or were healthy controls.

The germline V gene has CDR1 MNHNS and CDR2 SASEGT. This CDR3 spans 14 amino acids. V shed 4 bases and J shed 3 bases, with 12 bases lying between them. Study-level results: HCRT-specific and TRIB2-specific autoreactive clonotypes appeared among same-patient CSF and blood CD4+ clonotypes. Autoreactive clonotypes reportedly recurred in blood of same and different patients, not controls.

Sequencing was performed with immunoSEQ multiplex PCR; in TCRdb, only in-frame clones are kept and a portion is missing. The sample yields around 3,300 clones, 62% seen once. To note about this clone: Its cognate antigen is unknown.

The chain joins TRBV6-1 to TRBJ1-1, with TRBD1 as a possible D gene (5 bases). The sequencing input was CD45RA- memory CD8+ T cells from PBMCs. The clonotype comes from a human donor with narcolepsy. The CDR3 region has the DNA TGTGCCAGCAGTGGGGGTGGGGCGTACACTGAAGCTTTCTTT. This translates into CASSGGGAYTEAFF.